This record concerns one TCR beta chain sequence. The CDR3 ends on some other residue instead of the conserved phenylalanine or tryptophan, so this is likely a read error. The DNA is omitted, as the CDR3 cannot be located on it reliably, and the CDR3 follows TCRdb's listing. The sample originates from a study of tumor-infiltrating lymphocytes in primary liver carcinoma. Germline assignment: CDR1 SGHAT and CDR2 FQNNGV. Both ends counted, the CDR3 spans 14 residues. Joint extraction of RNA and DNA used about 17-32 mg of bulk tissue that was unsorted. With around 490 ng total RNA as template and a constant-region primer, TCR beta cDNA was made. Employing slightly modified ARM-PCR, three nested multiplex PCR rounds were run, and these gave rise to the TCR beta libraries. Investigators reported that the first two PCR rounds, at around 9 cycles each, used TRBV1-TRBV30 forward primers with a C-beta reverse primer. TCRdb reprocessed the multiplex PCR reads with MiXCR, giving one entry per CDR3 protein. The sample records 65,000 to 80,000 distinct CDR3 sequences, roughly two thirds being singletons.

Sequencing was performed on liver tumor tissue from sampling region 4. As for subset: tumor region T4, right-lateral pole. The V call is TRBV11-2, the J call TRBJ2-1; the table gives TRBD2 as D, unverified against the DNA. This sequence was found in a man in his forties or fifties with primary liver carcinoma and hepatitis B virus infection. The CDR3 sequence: CASSSVGPGNEQFI.